These 26 T cell receptor beta chains were all obtained from the same sample, sequenced in a study of control samples from healthy donors and cancer patients. Sequenced by immunoSEQ multiplex PCR; TCRdb stores in-frame clones only, minus some. Counted here are 130,000 or so clones, around nine tenths occurring once; the ten biggest clones make up approximately 3.2%. Material for sequencing was blood. The origin of the receptors is a man aged 50 to 60 in good health.

The CDR3: CASSPAGPGGELFF. The CDR3 nucleotides read TGTGCCAGCAGCCCCGCCGGCCCCGGCGGGGAGCTGTTTTTT. This chain uses TRBV11-2 with TRBJ2-2; D is unclear. Germline lookup yields CDR1 SGHAT and CDR2 FQNNGV. This CDR3 is 14 amino acids long. V dropped 5 bases and J dropped 7 bases, with 14 bases sitting between them.

The chain couples TRBV5-1 to TRBJ2-7; 8 positions agree with TRBD1. V shed 4 bases, J shed 6 bases, and the junction held 6 bases outside the gene matches. CDR1 is SGHRS and CDR2 is YFSETQ in the germline V gene. This CDR3 comprises 13 residues. In nucleotides, the CDR3 is TGCGCCAGCAGCCACGGACAGGGCGGCGAGCAGTACTTC. Amino acids: CASSHGQGGEQYF.

The chain joins TRBV7-2 to TRBJ2-1; 12 bases map to TRBD2. The V and J ends lost 0 bases and 8 bases, in that order; junction bases with no gene match: 5. Germline CDR1 reads SGHTA; CDR2 reads FQGNSA. The CDR3 is 16 amino acids. CDR3 residues: CASSLALAGGPYEQFF. CDR3 nucleotide sequence: TGTGCCAGCAGCTTAGCGCTAGCGGGGGGGCCGTATGAGCAGTTCTTC.

The rearrangement links TRBV7-9 to TRBJ2-1, with 7 nucleotides matching TRBD1. Germline assignment: CDR1 SEHNR and CDR2 FQNEAQ (reference sequence). V was clipped by 4 bases and J by 5 bases; unmatched bases: 11. This CDR3 has 16 amino acids. The CDR3 protein is CASSSVPGQSNNEQFF. The CDR3 coding sequence is TGTGCCAGCAGCTCCGTACCGGGACAGTCGAACAATGAGCAGTTCTTC.

The chain carries TRBV12-5 and TRBJ2-7; 8 nucleotides match TRBD1. Trimming removed 9 bases from V and 5 bases from J; junction bases left unmatched: 6. CDR3 size: 12 residues. Germline CDR1 and CDR2: LGHNT and FRNRAP. In DNA form, the CDR3 reads TGTGCTAGCACGACAGGGGTTAACGAGCAGTACTTC. This encodes CASTTGVNEQYF.

The rearrangement joins TRBV5-1 to TRBJ2-7; D not resolved. This CDR3 is 14 amino acids long. V dropped 3 bases and J dropped 4 bases, with 14 bases sitting between them. Germline V lookup: CDR1 SGHRS, CDR2 YFSETQ. CDR3 residues: CASSSYGPEYEQYF. For the CDR3, the DNA is TGCGCCAGCAGCTCCTACGGACCCGAATACGAGCAGTACTTC.

Comments on this clone: The same CDR3 arises from other DNA sequences in this sample as well. The rearrangement links TRBV29-1 to TRBJ1-5, with 9 bases matching TRBD1. V dropped 6 bases and J dropped 7; count of bases not matched to a gene: 4. This CDR3 contains 12 residues. Germline V gene lookup returns CDR1 SQVTM and CDR2 ANQGSEA. For the CDR3, the DNA is TGCAGCGTACGGACAGGGGAACAGCCCCAGCATTTT. As protein: CSVRTGEQPQHF. Filled out from reference TRBV29-1 and TRBJ1-5, the complete variable domain reads SAVISQKPSRDICQRGTSLTIQCQVDSQVTMMFWYRQQPGQSLTLIATANQGSEATYESGFVIDKFPISRPNLTFSTLTVSNMSPEDSSIYLCSVRTGEQPQHFGDGTRLSIL.

V and J are TRBV19 and TRBJ1-1; D is perhaps TRBD1 (5 bases). Germline-derived CDR1 and CDR2 are LNHDA and SQIVND (reference sequence). V was pared by 7 bases and J by 6 bases, with 21 bases between. CDR3 length: 15 residues. CDR3 bases: TGTGCCAGTATACCCCAGGGCAGGTTTAGGGCTGAAGCTTTCTTT. It yields the protein CASIPQGRFRAEAFF. Full variable domain (outside the CDR3, taken from reference TRBV19 and TRBJ1-1): DGGITQSPKYLFRKEGQNVTLSCEQNLNHDAMYWYRQDPGQGLRLIYYSQIVNDFQKGDIAEGYSVSREKKESFPLTVTSAQKNPTAFYLCASIPQGRFRAEAFFGQGTRLTVV.

The gene calls are TRBV5-1 and TRBJ1-4; no clear D gene. Germline lookup yields CDR1 SGHRS and CDR2 YFSETQ. Trimming stripped 4 bases from V and 0 bases from J, with 10 bases between. The CDR3 spans 15 residues. The CDR3 coding sequence is TGCGCCAGCAGCACCCGGGAGTCAACTAATGAAAAACTGTTTTTT. This translates into CASSTRESTNEKLFF.

V is TRBV6-2 or TRBV6-3 and J is TRBJ2-5; 8 bases agree with TRBD2. This CDR3 comprises 18 residues. Germline V lookup: CDR1 MNHEY, CDR2 SVGEGT. The junction had 13 bases not matched to a gene; V was cut back by 2 bases and J by 2 bases. CDR3 DNA sequence: TGTGCCAGCAGTTACCCGATCATACCTCGGGGGGGACAAGAGACCCAGTACTTC. It yields the protein CASSYPIIPRGGQETQYF.

This sequence joins TRBV2 and TRBJ2-1, with D tentatively TRBD1 (6 bases). The CDR3 runs 13 residues. The V gene lost 4 bases and the J gene lost 12 bases, with 16 bases spanning the gap. Germline V gene sequence: CDR1 SNHLY, CDR2 FYNNEI. CDR3 sequence: CASSATTGIRQFF. The CDR3, as DNA: TGTGCCAGCAGTGCAACTACAGGGATACGGCAGTTCTTC.

V gene TRBV27 combines with J gene TRBJ2-5; D gene uncertain. CDR1 and CDR2 from the germline V gene are MNHEY and SMNVEV (reference sequence). This CDR3 has 11 amino acids. The V end was cut by 8 bases, the J end by 9 bases, with 13 bases between. In DNA form, the CDR3 reads TGTGCCAGCGGCCGAAGTGGGGCCCAGTACTTC. Its protein product is CASGRSGAQYF.

The chain combines TRBV7-9 with TRBJ1-2; a possible D gene is TRBD1 (6 bases). Trimming stripped 1 base from V and 6 bases from J, with 12 bases between. The germline gives CDR1 SEHNR, CDR2 FQNEAQ (reference sequence). The CDR3 covers 14 residues. The CDR3 DNA follows: TGTGCCAGCAGCTTAGTTCAGGGGCCAGATGGCTACACCTTC. Amino acid sequence: CASSLVQGPDGYTF. Full variable domain (outside the CDR3, taken from reference TRBV7-9 and TRBJ1-2): DTGVSQNPRHKITKRGQNVTFRCDPISEHNRLYWYRQTLGQGPEFLTYFQNEAQLEKSRLLSDRFSAERPKGSFSTLEIQRTEQGDSAMYLCASSLVQGPDGYTFGSGTRLTVV.

The chain couples TRBV5-4 to TRBJ2-1, with 7 positions matching TRBD2. Germline trimming cut 4 bases from V and 6 bases from J; bases unmatched to any gene: 13. The CDR3 sequence is 16 residues long. Germline CDR1 and CDR2: SGHNT and YYREEE (reference sequence). CDR3 protein: CASSPGGSTRSNEQFF. DNA of the CDR3: TGTGCCAGCAGCCCCGGGGGGTCTACCCGAAGCAATGAGCAGTTCTTC.

V is TRBV7-3 and J is TRBJ2-3; tentative D call: TRBD2 (5 bases). The length of the CDR3 is 14 residues. CDR1 is SGHTA, CDR2 FQGTGA, per germline. Trimming cost V 2 bases and J 1 base, with 7 bases left between them. CDR3 nucleotides: TGTGCCAGCAGCTTAGACGGGGGCACAGATACGCAGTATTTT. Translation: CASSLDGGTDTQYF.

V and J are TRBV9 and TRBJ2-5; D is possibly TRBD1 or TRBD2 (8 bases each). CDR1 is SGDLS and CDR2 is YYNGEE in the germline V gene. This CDR3 contains 16 residues. Trimming cost V 4 bases and J 0 bases, with 16 bases left between them. CDR3 coding DNA: TGTGCCAGCAGCCAGGGGGCGGGGGGCCACCAAGAGACCCAGTACTTC. It yields the protein CASSQGAGGHQETQYF.

The V gene is TRBV19, the J gene TRBJ1-2; weak D call: TRBD1 (5 bases). Germline CDR1 and CDR2: LNHDA and SQIVND (reference sequence). This CDR3 comprises 14 residues. Trimming cost V 6 bases and J 4 bases, with 15 bases left between them. This CDR3 reads CASSPFSTAYGYTF. The CDR3 DNA reads as TGTGCCAGTAGCCCTTTTTCGACAGCCTATGGCTACACCTTC.

The chain is built from TRBV28 and TRBJ1-1; unclear D gene. V was clipped by 9 bases and J by 2 bases, with 7 bases between them. Looked up from germline, CDR1 is MDHEN and CDR2 is SYDVKM. The CDR3 has 11 amino acids. As DNA, the CDR3 is TGTGCCAGTTCAACCAACACTGAAGCTTTCTTT. Its translation is CASSTNTEAFF.

This sequence joins TRBV7-3 and TRBJ2-1; 12 bases agree with TRBD2. With V trimmed by 0 bases and J by 7 bases, 7 bases remained unmatched. CDR3 size: 17 residues. CDR1 SGHTA and CDR2 FQGTGA come from the germline V gene. The CDR3 reads CASSLTFLAGGLNEQFF. CDR3 nucleotide sequence: TGTGCCAGCAGCTTAACCTTTCTAGCGGGGGGGCTTAATGAGCAGTTCTTC.

Here the CDR3 reads CASSPITSGGHTGELFF. Written as DNA, the CDR3 is TGTGCCAGCAGCCCAATAACTAGCGGGGGACACACCGGGGAGCTGTTTTTT. The V and J genes are TRBV7-2 and TRBJ2-2, with 11 bases matching TRBD2. Germline CDR1 is SGHTA and CDR2 is FQGNSA. CDR3 length: 17 residues. V was pared by 5 bases and J by 3 bases, with 8 bases of the junction left unmatched.

The V and J genes are TRBV9 and TRBJ2-2; D may be TRBD2 (6 bases). The CDR3 consists of 17 residues. V was clipped by 2 bases and J by 4 bases, with 18 bases between them. CDR1 is SGDLS, CDR2 YYNGEE, per germline. CDR3 coding DNA: TGTGCCAGCAGCGTTAGGAGGGACCCAAAATCCACCGGGGAGCTGTTTTTT. Its protein product is CASSVRRDPKSTGELFF.

This chain links TRBV11-1 with TRBJ1-2, with 8 bases fitting TRBD1. V trimming: 5 bases; J trimming: 4 bases; junction bases outside the gene matches: 9. Germline CDR1 reads SGHAT; CDR2 reads FQDESV (reference sequence). CDR3 length: 15 residues. In nucleotides, the CDR3 is TGTGCCAGCAGCCCGGGGACAGGAGGAATCTATGGCTACACCTTC. Its translation is CASSPGTGGIYGYTF.

The chain has TRBV7-9 and TRBJ2-3; D is uncertain. This CDR3 contains 15 residues. Deletions cut 4 bases from V and 2 bases from J, with 13 bases between. Per the germline V gene, CDR1 is SEHNR and CDR2 is FQNEAQ (reference sequence). CDR3 sequence (DNA): TGTGCCAGCAGCTCGACATTTAACCCCACAGATACGCAGTATTTT. As protein: CASSSTFNPTDTQYF.

The gene calls are TRBV10-2 and TRBJ2-7; TRBD1 agrees at 8 bases. V shed 9 bases and J 3 bases; nucleotides not matched to a gene: 4. Looked up from germline, CDR1 is WSHSY and CDR2 is SAAADI. This CDR3 comprises 12 residues. CDR3 DNA: TGCGCCAGTCGGGACAGGAACTACGAGCAGTACTTC. It yields the protein CASRDRNYEQYF.

Only one count was recorded for this clone. The CDR3 region is CASSFSGTTETQYF. The CDR3 DNA follows: TGTGCCAGCAGTTTTTCCGGGACTACGGAGACCCAGTACTTC. The rearrangement uses TRBV7-9 and TRBJ2-5, with 7 bases matching TRBD2. Germline lookup yields CDR1 SEHNR and CDR2 FQNEAQ (reference sequence). CDR3 length: 14 amino acids. V lost 6 bases and J lost 5; bases outside the gene matches: 9.

This chain uses TRBV10-3 with TRBJ1-2, with a possible D match to TRBD1 (5 bases). The V end was cut by 3 bases, the J end by 3 bases, with 8 bases between. CDR3 length: 13 residues. Germline values: CDR1 ENHRY, CDR2 SYGVKD. As DNA, the CDR3 is TGTGCCATCAGTGATGGGGCGGACTATGGCTACACCTTC. This translates into CAISDGADYGYTF.